These 12 T cell receptor beta chains were all obtained from the same sample, sequenced in a study of shared clonotypes between healthy human individuals. Libraries were prepared by immunoSEQ multiplex PCR; TCRdb keeps only in-frame clonotypes and omits some of them. The sample records about 480,000 clones, less than 85% being singletons. The sequenced sample was PBMCs. Receptors originate from a woman aged 40 to 55 in good health. Some clones in this sample may be carry-over from other donors' samples.

This clone was counted a single time. The chain combines TRBV7-9 with TRBJ2-1; D gene uncertain. The V gene lost 1 base and the J gene lost 5 bases, with 6 bases spanning the gap. Germline assignment: CDR1 SEHNR and CDR2 FQNEAQ (reference sequence). This CDR3 has 13 residues. The CDR3 loop is CASSLGLNNEQFF. CDR3 DNA sequence: TGTGCCAGCAGCTTAGGGCTTAACAATGAGCAGTTCTTC.

This rearrangement joins TRBV18 to TRBJ1-2; D uncertain. Looked up from germline, CDR1 is KGHSH and CDR2 is LQKENI. V lost 2 bases and J 8 bases, leaving 12 bases between the germline ends. This CDR3 contains 13 residues. In nucleotides, the CDR3 is TGTGCCAGCTCACCAGAACAAGGGTTCGGCTACACCTTC. Amino acids: CASSPEQGFGYTF.

V usage is TRBV5-4 and J usage is TRBJ1-1; D remains ambiguous. The CDR3 totals 14 residues. The germline gives CDR1 SGHNT, CDR2 YYREEE (reference sequence). Trimming took 2 bases from V and 4 from J, leaving 12 bases between them. CDR3 loop: CASSFNRLGTEAFF. CDR3 DNA: TGTGCCAGCAGCTTTAATCGACTTGGCACTGAAGCTTTCTTT.

The CDR3 here is CASSEARTGGTEAFF. CDR3 in DNA: TGTGCCAGCAGTGAAGCCCGGACAGGGGGAACTGAAGCTTTCTTT. V and J are TRBV2 and TRBJ1-1; 10 nucleotides align to TRBD1. Germline CDR1 reads SNHLY; CDR2 reads FYNNEI. J gave up 5 bases and V 0 bases, and 3 bases lay outside the gene matches. This CDR3 region has 15 residues.

This sequence joins TRBV9 and TRBJ2-7; 9 nucleotides line up with TRBD2. With 3 bases clipped from V and 4 bases from J, the junction kept 8 bases outside the gene matches. The CDR3 loop spans 15 amino acids. Germline loops: CDR1 SGDLS, CDR2 YYNGEE. DNA of the CDR3: TGTGCCAGCAGCGAAGGGACTAGCCACTTATACGAGCAGTACTTC. Protein sequence: CASSEGTSHLYEQYF.

This clone was picked up one time. The chain's CDR3 is CATTGGGTEAFF. The CDR3 coding sequence is TGTGCCACCACAGGGGGGGGCACTGAAGCTTTCTTT. The chain joins TRBV10-3 to TRBJ1-1; TRBD1 matches at 8 bases. J lost 4 bases, V lost 10 bases, and 5 bases had no gene match. CDR1 is ENHRY, CDR2 SYGVKD, per germline. There are 12 residues in the CDR3.

This clone was detected many times. The chain joins TRBV7-2 to TRBJ2-7; D is unclear. The CDR3 runs to 13 residues. V was pared by 4 bases and J by 6 bases, with 13 bases between. The V gene's germline CDR1 is SGHTA and CDR2 FQGNSA. CDR3 in amino acids: CASSSSYRSEQYF. The CDR3 DNA follows: TGTGCCAGCAGCTCCTCATACCGCTCCGAGCAGTACTTC.

This chain joins TRBV28 and TRBJ1-1; 7 positions agree with TRBD1. CDR1 is MDHEN, CDR2 SYDVKM, per germline. This CDR3 has 13 amino acids. Trimming removed 10 bases from V and 7 bases from J; junction bases left unmatched: 12. The CDR3 bases are TGTGCCAACAAAGCCCGGGACAGAAATGAAGCTTTCTTT. It translates to CANKARDRNEAFF.

The genes are TRBV9 and TRBJ2-2, with a tentative D call TRBD1 (5 bases). The V gene lost 0 bases and the J gene lost 4 bases, with 7 bases spanning the gap. This CDR3 spans 14 amino acids. In germline, CDR1 is SGDLS, CDR2 YYNGEE. The CDR3 reads CASSVAGSTGELFF. The CDR3 DNA reads TGTGCCAGCAGCGTAGCAGGGTCCACCGGGGAGCTGTTTTTT.

The rearrangement joins TRBV27 to TRBJ2-1, with 10 bases fitting TRBD2. The ends lost 5 bases at V and 0 bases at J; junction bases unmatched: 4. CDR1 and CDR2 from the germline V gene are MNHEY and SMNVEV (reference sequence). CDR3 length: 16 amino acids. In DNA, the CDR3 is TGTGCCAGCAGTGTCTCTAGCGGGAGCTCCTACAATGAGCAGTTCTTC. This gives the protein CASSVSSGSSYNEQFF.

The chain recombines TRBV2 with TRBJ2-2; D unclear. The CDR3 is 12 residues long. Trimming cost V 1 base and J 7 bases, with 4 bases left between them. Germline CDR1 SNHLY, CDR2 FYNNEI. CDR3: CASSEGYGELFF. CDR3 bases: TGTGCCAGCAGTGAAGGGTACGGGGAGCTGTTTTTT.

The chain employs TRBV19 and TRBJ2-1; 7 bases agree with TRBD1. The germline V gene has CDR1 LNHDA and CDR2 SQIVND (reference sequence). The CDR3 is 15 residues long. Losses at the gene ends were 3 bases for V and 5 bases for J; bases not matched to a gene: 7. As DNA, the CDR3 is TGTGCCAGTAGTATGGGACAGACAAGCAACAATGAGCAGTTCTTC. Its translation: CASSMGQTSNNEQFF.